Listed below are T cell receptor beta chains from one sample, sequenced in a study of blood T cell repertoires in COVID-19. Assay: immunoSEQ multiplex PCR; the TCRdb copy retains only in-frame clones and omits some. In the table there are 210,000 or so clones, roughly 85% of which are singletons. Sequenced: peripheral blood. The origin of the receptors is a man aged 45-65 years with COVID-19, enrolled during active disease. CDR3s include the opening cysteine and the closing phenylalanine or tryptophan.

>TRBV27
CASSFGQEEYEQYF
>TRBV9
CASSASGGAGETQYF
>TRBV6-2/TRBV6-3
CASSYPDRGSSYEQYF
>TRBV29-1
CSAGTAGYNEQFF
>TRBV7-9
CASSPTTGSAPLHF
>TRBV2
CASSFDGETQYF
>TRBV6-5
CASRFGSTNEKLFF
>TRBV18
CASSPTGNNSPLHF
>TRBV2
CASIHAGDNSPLHF
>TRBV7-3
CASSLRGPPADTQYF
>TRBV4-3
CASSQEWTGVYTEAFF
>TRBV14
CASSPSGGLSSYNEQFF
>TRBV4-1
CASSPGVNTGELFF
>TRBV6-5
CASSTSGGTYNEQFF
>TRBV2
CASSTYRDGNTIYF
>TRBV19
CASSLPGQGAVQPQHF
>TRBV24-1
CATSDSRGFNYGYTF